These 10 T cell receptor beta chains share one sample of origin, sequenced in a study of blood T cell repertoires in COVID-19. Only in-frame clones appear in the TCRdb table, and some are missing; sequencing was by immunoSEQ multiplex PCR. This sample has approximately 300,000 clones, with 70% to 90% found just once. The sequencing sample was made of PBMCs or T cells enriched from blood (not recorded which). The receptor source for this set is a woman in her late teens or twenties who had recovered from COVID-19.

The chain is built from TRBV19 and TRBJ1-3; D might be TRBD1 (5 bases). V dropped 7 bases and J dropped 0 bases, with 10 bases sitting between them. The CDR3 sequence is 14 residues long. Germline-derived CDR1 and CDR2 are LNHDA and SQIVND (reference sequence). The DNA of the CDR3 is TGTGCCAGTACATCGGGGGACTCTGGAAACACCATATATTTT. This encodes CASTSGDSGNTIYF.

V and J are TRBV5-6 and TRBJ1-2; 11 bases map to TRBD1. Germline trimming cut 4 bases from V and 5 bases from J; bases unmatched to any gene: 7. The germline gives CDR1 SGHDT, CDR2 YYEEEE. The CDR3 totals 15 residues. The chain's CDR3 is CASSARDRGFYGYTF. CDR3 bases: TGTGCCAGCAGCGCCCGGGACAGGGGGTTTTATGGCTACACCTTC.

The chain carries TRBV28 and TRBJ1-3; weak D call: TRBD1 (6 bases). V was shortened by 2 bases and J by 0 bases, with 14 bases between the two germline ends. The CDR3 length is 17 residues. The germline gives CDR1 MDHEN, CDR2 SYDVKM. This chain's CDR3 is CASSLTTRGGSGNTIYF. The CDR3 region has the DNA TGTGCCAGCAGTTTAACCACCAGGGGTGGCTCTGGAAACACCATATATTTT.

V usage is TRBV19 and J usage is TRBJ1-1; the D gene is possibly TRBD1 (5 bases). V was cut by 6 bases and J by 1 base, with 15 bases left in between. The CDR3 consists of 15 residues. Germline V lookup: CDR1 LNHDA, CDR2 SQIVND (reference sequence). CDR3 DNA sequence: TGTGCCAGTAGCCGGGGGGAGTTTGGGAACACTGAAGCTTTCTTT. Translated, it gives CASSRGEFGNTEAFF.

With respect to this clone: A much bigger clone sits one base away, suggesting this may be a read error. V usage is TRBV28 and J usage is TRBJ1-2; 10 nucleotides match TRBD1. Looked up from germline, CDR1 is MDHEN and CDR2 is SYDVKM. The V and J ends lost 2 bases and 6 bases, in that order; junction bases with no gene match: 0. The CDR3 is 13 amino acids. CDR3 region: CASSLGTGDGYTF. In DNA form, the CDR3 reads TGTGCCAGCAGTTTAGGGACAGGGGATGGCTACACCTTC.

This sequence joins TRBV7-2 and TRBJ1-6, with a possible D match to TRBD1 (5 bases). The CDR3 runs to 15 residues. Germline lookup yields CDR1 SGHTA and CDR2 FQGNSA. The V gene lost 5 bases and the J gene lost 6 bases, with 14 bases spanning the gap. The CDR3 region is CASSHETAPNSPLHF. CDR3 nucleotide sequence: TGTGCCAGCAGCCACGAGACAGCGCCTAATTCACCCCTCCACTTT.

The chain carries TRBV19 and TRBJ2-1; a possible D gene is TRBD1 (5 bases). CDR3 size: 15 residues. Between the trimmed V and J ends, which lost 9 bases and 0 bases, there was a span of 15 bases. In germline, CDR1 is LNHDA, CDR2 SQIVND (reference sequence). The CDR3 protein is CASRPGPHSYNEQFF. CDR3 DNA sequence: TGTGCCAGCCGGCCAGGGCCCCACTCCTACAATGAGCAGTTCTTC. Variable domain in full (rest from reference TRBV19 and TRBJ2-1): DGGITQSPKYLFRKEGQNVTLSCEQNLNHDAMYWYRQDPGQGLRLIYYSQIVNDFQKGDIAEGYSVSREKKESFPLTVTSAQKNPTAFYLCASRPGPHSYNEQFFGPGTRLTVL.

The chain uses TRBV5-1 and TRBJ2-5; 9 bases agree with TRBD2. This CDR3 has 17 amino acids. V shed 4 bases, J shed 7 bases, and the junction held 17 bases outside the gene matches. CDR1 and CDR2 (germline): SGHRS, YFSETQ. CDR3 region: CASSPKIAGAAGGTQYF. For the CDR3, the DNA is TGCGCCAGCAGCCCTAAAATAGCGGGGGCGGCCGGGGGGACCCAGTACTTC. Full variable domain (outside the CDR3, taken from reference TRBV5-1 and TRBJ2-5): KAGVTQTPRYLIKTRGQQVTLSCSPISGHRSVSWYQQTPGQGLQFLFEYFSETQRNKGNFPGRFSGRQFSNSRSEMNVSTLELGDSALYLCASSPKIAGAAGGTQYFGPGTRLLVL.

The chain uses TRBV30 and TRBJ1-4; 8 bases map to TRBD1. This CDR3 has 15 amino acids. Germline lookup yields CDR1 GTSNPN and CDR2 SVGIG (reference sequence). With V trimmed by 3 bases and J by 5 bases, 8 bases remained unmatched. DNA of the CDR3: TGTGCCTGGAGCCCTGGACAGGGCGGGAATGAAAAACTGTTTTTT. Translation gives CAWSPGQGGNEKLFF.

DNA of the CDR3: TGCGCCAGCAGCCAAGGGGACAGAGGCGCGGAGACCCAGTACTTC. Its translation is CASSQGDRGAETQYF. The rearrangement joins TRBV4-1 to TRBJ2-5; 7 bases match TRBD1. The CDR3 totals 15 residues. From germline, CDR1 is MGHRA and CDR2 YSYEKL. Trimming removed 1 base from V and 5 bases from J; junction bases left unmatched: 7.